This entry lists 8 T cell receptor beta chains sequenced from one sample in a study of shared clonotypes between healthy human individuals. Method: immunoSEQ multiplex PCR; TCRdb's copy keeps in-frame clones and lacks some. The sample lists hundreds of thousands of clones; 97% were seen once. The sequencing sample was made of naive CD4+ T cells sorted from blood. As to subset: CD45RA+ positively selected. These receptors were taken from a woman in her 30s in good health.

V is TRBV5-6 and J is TRBJ1-4; possible D gene TRBD1, 5 bases. The CDR3 sequence is 13 residues long. Between the trimmed V and J ends, which lost 3 bases and 13 bases, there was a span of 16 bases. The germline V gene has CDR1 SGHDT and CDR2 YYEEEE. In DNA form, the CDR3 reads TGTGCCAGCAGCTCCCGGGACGGCGGTGGACTGTTTTTT. Amino acids: CASSSRDGGGLFF.

The CDR3 loop reads CASRALGDGIETQYF. The CDR3 nucleotides are TGTGCCAGCAGGGCCTTGGGGGATGGGATAGAGACCCAGTACTTC. The chain joins TRBV27 to TRBJ2-5; D tentatively fits TRBD1 or TRBD2 (5 bases each). This CDR3 region has 15 residues. Per germline, CDR1 MNHEY and CDR2 SMNVEV (reference sequence). V lost 6 bases and J lost 4, with 18 bases in between.

The chain joins TRBV4-1 to TRBJ1-6; D call uncertain. The V and J ends lost 1 base and 7 bases respectively, with 2 bases between them. CDR1 MGHRA and CDR2 YSYEKL come from the germline V gene. The CDR3 consists of 12 residues. The CDR3 DNA follows: TGCGCCAGCAGCCAAGTGAATTCACCCCTCCACTTT. Protein: CASSQVNSPLHF.

This clone has just one count. The chain uses TRBV5-1 and TRBJ1-3; no clear D gene. Germline V lookup: CDR1 SGHRS, CDR2 YFSETQ. The V gene lost 4 bases and the J gene lost 0 bases, with 5 bases spanning the gap. This CDR3 has 13 amino acids. CDR3 sequence reads: CASSESSGNTIYF. As DNA, the CDR3 is TGCGCCAGCAGCGAATCCTCTGGAAACACCATATATTTT.

The chain recombines TRBV5-1 with TRBJ2-2, with 8 bases identical to TRBD1. Per the germline V gene, CDR1 is SGHRS and CDR2 is YFSETQ. This CDR3 is built from 16 residues. Unmatched junction bases numbered 9, after V lost 4 bases and J lost 4 bases. The chain's CDR3 is CASSGHRGRSTGELFF. The DNA for the CDR3 is TGCGCCAGCAGCGGGCACAGGGGGAGGTCCACCGGGGAGCTGTTTTTT. The full variable domain, its missing parts supplied by reference TRBV5-1 and TRBJ2-2, is KAGVTQTPRYLIKTRGQQVTLSCSPISGHRSVSWYQQTPGQGLQFLFEYFSETQRNKGNFPGRFSGRQFSNSRSEMNVSTLELGDSALYLCASSGHRGRSTGELFFGEGSRLTVL.

The V and J genes are TRBV6-1 and TRBJ2-7, with D tentatively TRBD1 or TRBD2 (5 bases each). CDR3 length: 14 amino acids. The germline V gene has CDR1 MNHNS and CDR2 SASEGT. V was clipped by 8 bases and J by 4 bases, with 18 bases between them. The CDR3 DNA follows: TGTGCCAGCCCCCCGGGGCAGGGTTTGTACGAGCAGTACTTC. It codes for CASPPGQGLYEQYF.

On this clone itself: Sequence at one end of the junction differs from germline and may be a read error. In DNA, the CDR3 is TGTGCCAGCAGTTATTTGACAGGGGGCTCCCACGAGCAGTACTTC. Translating it yields CASSYLTGGSHEQYF. The chain links TRBV6-6 to TRBJ2-7, with 10 positions matching TRBD1. Germline V gene sequence: CDR1 MNHNY, CDR2 SVGAGI (reference sequence). The CDR3 runs 15 residues.

This sequence joins TRBV29-1 and TRBJ2-2; 8 nucleotides match TRBD1. V was pared by 7 bases and J by 4 bases, with 11 bases of the junction left unmatched. The CDR3 is made up of 15 amino acids. Germline V gene data show CDR1 as SQVTM and CDR2 as ANQGSEA. DNA of the CDR3: TGCAGCGCTTCCCGGGACAGGACGATCACCGGGGAGCTGTTTTTT. Its translation is CSASRDRTITGELFF.